The 9 T cell receptor beta chains given below trace back to one sample, sequenced in a study of CD8 T cells in ankylosing spondylitis. MiXCR, run by TCRdb on the 5' RACE reads, gives a single entry per CDR3 protein. The table records a few hundred thousand distinct CDR3 sequences, about a fifth of them present only once. The source material was blood, either unsorted or a sorted T cell fraction (not recorded which). Receptor source: a female donor with ankylosing spondylitis or in good health (not recorded which).

The chain couples TRBV29-1 to TRBJ1-1; unclear D gene. The CDR3 covers 12 residues. The ends were cut back, 6 bases at V and 2 bases at J, with 10 bases in the middle. The germline V gene has CDR1 SQVTM and CDR2 ANQGSEA. Written as DNA, the CDR3 is TGCAGCGTCCAAAGGCCTAACACTGAAGCTTTCTTT. Protein product: CSVQRPNTEAFF.

This clonotype was recorded at least ten times. The chain joins TRBV29-1 to TRBJ2-5, with D perhaps matching TRBD1 (6 bases). V was trimmed by 7 bases and J by 5 bases, leaving 11 bases between them. Per the germline V gene, CDR1 is SQVTM and CDR2 is ANQGSEA. This CDR3 contains 11 residues. CDR3 in amino acids: CSGGRGETQYF. Written as DNA, the CDR3 is TGCAGCGGTGGAAGGGGGGAGACCCAGTACTTC.

The V gene is TRBV6-2 or TRBV6-3, the J gene TRBJ2-1, with TRBD2 identical over 12 bases. There are 14 residues in the CDR3. The junction had 6 bases not matched to a gene; V was cut back by 6 bases and J by 9 bases. Germline V lookup: CDR1 MNHEY, CDR2 SVGEGT. The CDR3, as DNA: TGTGCCAGCAGCCGACTAGCGGGAGTGGGTGAGCAGTTCTTC. This codes for CASSRLAGVGEQFF.

This clonotype occurred a few times. The V gene is TRBV29-1, the J gene TRBJ2-7; 12 bases line up with TRBD2. Per the germline V gene, CDR1 is SQVTM and CDR2 is ANQGSEA. This CDR3 has 14 residues. V lost 6 bases, J lost 3 bases, and 6 bases stayed unmatched. As DNA, the CDR3 is TGCAGCGTGGAGACTAGCGGGGGCTTCTACGAGCAGTACTTC. This encodes CSVETSGGFYEQYF.

The rearrangement uses TRBV7-2 and TRBJ2-1; 7 bases map to TRBD1. The CDR3 is made up of 16 amino acids. V lost 5 bases, J lost 0 bases, and 7 bases stayed unmatched. Germline CDR1 reads SGHTA; CDR2 reads FQGNSA. This CDR3 reads CASSGGQRSSYNEQFF. In DNA, the CDR3 is TGTGCCAGCAGCGGGGGACAGCGCAGCTCCTACAATGAGCAGTTCTTC.

The rearrangement joins TRBV18 to TRBJ2-2, with D perhaps matching TRBD1 or TRBD2 (5 bases each). The germline V gene has CDR1 KGHSH and CDR2 LQKENI. The CDR3 runs to 16 residues. Trimming removed 3 bases at V and 1 base at J, with 12 bases between. The chain's CDR3 is CASSPPMGVNTGELFF. CDR3 DNA: TGTGCCAGCTCACCCCCCATGGGGGTGAACACCGGGGAGCTGTTTTTT.

This clonotype came up a few times. The V and J genes are TRBV7-8 and TRBJ2-1; weak D call: TRBD2 (5 bases). CDR1 is SGHVS and CDR2 is FQNEAQ in the germline V gene. V lost 1 base and J lost 7, with 8 bases in between. CDR3 length: 13 residues. CDR3 sequence: CASSLGGPNEQFF. CDR3 DNA sequence: TGTGCCAGCAGCTTAGGAGGGCCGAATGAGCAGTTCTTC. The full variable domain, with the rest looked up from reference TRBV7-8 and TRBJ2-1, is GAGVSQSPRYKVAKRGQDVALRCDPISGHVSLFWYQQALGQGPEFLTYFQNEAQLDKSGLPSDRFFAERPEGSVSTLKIQRTQQEDSAVYLCASSLGGPNEQFFGPGTRLTVL.

About this clonotype itself: An end of the junction does not agree with germline; a read error may underlie this. The V gene is TRBV11-2, the J gene TRBJ2-1, with 9 positions matching TRBD2. The CDR3 loop spans 14 amino acids. Germline CDR1 reads SGHAT; CDR2 reads FQNNGV. The CDR3 DNA is TGTGCCAGCACCTTAGCGGGAGTCCATAATGAGCAGTTCTTC. It encodes CASTLAGVHNEQFF.

This clonotype was counted only a few times. The gene calls are TRBV4-3 and TRBJ2-3; 9 bases fit TRBD1. V lost 2 bases, J lost 7 bases, and 13 bases stayed unmatched. The CDR3 is 17 residues long. Per germline, CDR1 LGHNA and CDR2 YSLEER. The CDR3 region is CASSQSTTGTGKNTQYF. The CDR3 DNA sequence: TGCGCCAGCAGCCAATCCACGACCGGGACAGGGAAGAATACGCAGTATTTT.